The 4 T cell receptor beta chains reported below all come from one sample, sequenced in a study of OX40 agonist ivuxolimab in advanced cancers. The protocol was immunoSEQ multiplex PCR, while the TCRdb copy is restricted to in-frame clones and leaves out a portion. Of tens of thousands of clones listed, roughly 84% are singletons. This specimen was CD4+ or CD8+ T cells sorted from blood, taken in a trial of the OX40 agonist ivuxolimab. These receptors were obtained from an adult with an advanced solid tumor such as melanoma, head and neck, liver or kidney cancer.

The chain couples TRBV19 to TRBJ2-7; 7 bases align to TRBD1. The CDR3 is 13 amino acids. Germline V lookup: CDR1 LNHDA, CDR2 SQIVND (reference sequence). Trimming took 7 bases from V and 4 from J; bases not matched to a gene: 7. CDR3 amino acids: CASNPGQPYEQYF. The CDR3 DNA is TGTGCCAGTAATCCGGGACAGCCGTACGAGCAGTACTTC.

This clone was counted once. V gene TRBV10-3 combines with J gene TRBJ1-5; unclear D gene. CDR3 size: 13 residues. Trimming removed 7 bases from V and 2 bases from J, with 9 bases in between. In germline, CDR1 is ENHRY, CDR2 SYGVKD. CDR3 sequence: CAITESGNQPQHF. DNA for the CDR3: TGTGCCATCACCGAGTCAGGCAATCAGCCCCAGCATTTT.

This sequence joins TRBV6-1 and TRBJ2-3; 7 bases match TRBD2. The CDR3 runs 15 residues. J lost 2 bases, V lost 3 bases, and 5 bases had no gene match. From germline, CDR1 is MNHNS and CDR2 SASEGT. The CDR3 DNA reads TGTGCCAGCAGTGAGGGAGGGGCATCCACAGATACGCAGTATTTT. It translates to CASSEGGASTDTQYF.

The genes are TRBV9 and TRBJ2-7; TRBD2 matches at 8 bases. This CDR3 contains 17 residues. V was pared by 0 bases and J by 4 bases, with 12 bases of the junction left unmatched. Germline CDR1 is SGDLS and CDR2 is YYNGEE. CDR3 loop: CASSVAGAGASNYEQYF. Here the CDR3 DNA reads TGTGCCAGCAGCGTAGCCGGAGCGGGAGCCTCAAATTACGAGCAGTACTTC.